The 3 T cell receptor beta chains given below trace back to one sample, sequenced in a study of cytomegalovirus exposure and HLA in healthy donors. Amplification used 60 Vbeta primers and 13 Jbeta primers. Profiling relied on immunoSEQ multiplex PCR, and the TCRdb table lists in-frame clones only, not all of them. Of 110,000 to 150,000 clones listed, under 90% were seen once; the top ten hold under 6%. The sample taken for sequencing was PBMCs. These receptors were taken from a man aged 35-49 years in good health and CMV-seronegative.

The chain carries TRBV11-3 and TRBJ1-1; tentative D call: TRBD1 (6 bases). V was shortened by 4 bases and J by 4 bases, with 13 bases between the two germline ends. The CDR3 has 14 amino acids. Germline V gene data show CDR1 as SGHNT and CDR2 as YENEEA. The CDR3 DNA is TGTGCCAGCAGCTCCGGGCCCAGGGGCACTGAAGCTTTCTTT. Amino acids: CASSSGPRGTEAFF.

The chain employs TRBV10-2 and TRBJ2-7, with 7 bases that match TRBD2. The CDR3 length is 14 residues. Unmatched junction bases numbered 3, after V lost 2 bases and J lost 2 bases. The germline gives CDR1 WSHSY, CDR2 SAAADI. CDR3 DNA sequence: TGCGCCAGCAGTGAGCGGGGGGATACCTACGAGCAGTACTTC. Residues: CASSERGDTYEQYF.

The V and J genes are TRBV6-5 and TRBJ2-7; 11 positions match TRBD1. CDR1 and CDR2 (germline): MNHEY, SVGAGI. The CDR3 has 16 amino acids. The J segment lost 1 base and the V segment lost 3 bases, leaving 5 bases of the junction unmatched. CDR3 in amino acids: CASSYSGTGGSYEQYF. CDR3 in DNA: TGTGCCAGCAGTTATTCCGGGACAGGGGGGTCCTACGAGCAGTACTTC.